A single sample gave rise to the 9 T cell receptor beta chains below, sequenced in a study of CD8 T cells in Susac syndrome. RNA amounts of roughly 0.5 to 1 ug underwent reverse transcription with random hexamers. In TCRdb, the immunoSEQ multiplex PCR reads were re-called with MiXCR into one record per CDR3 protein. The data show tens of thousands of distinct CDR3 sequences, with nearly 96% seen just once and over 0.09% held by the top ten. Sequenced input: CD4+ T cells from PBMCs. Receptors were obtained from a human donor with multiple sclerosis.

The chain couples TRBV6-5 to TRBJ2-6, with 10 nucleotides matching TRBD1. The CDR3 is 19 amino acids. V lost 5 bases and J lost 1; bases outside the gene matches: 11. Germline assignment: CDR1 MNHEY and CDR2 SVGAGI. CDR3 region: CASSLHGTGASSGANVLTF. CDR3 DNA: TGTGCCAGCAGTCTACATGGGACAGGGGCTTCGTCTGGGGCCAACGTCCTGACTTTC.

This clonotype was observed once. In nucleotides, the CDR3 is TGTGCCAGCAGCCCACGTAGTAGGGGACAGGGTGTGCACGAGCAGTACTTC. Translation: CASSPRSRGQGVHEQYF. The J gene is TRBJ2-7, the V gene TRBV7-2, with 9 bases identical to TRBD1. Per the germline V gene, CDR1 is SGHTA and CDR2 is FQGNSA. The CDR3 has 17 residues. J lost 5 bases, V lost 5 bases, and 16 bases had no gene match.

The V and J genes are TRBV5-1 and TRBJ1-1, with a weak D call TRBD1 (6 bases). Germline loops: CDR1 SGHRS, CDR2 YFSETQ. V shed 1 base and J shed 5 bases, with 18 bases lying between them. The CDR3 is 16 residues long. In nucleotides, the CDR3 is TGCGCCAGCAGCTTGACGCCAGGGGACCAGGGAACTGAAGCTTTCTTT. Residues: CASSLTPGDQGTEAFF.

The chain recombines TRBV30 with TRBJ2-5, with 8 bases that match TRBD2. The CDR3 runs 12 residues. After removal of 7 bases from V and 4 bases from J, the junction contained 5 bases not matched to a gene. The germline V gene encodes CDR1 GTSNPN and CDR2 SVGIG (reference sequence). In nucleotides, the CDR3 is TGTGCCTACGGCGGGGGGCCAGAGACCCAGTACTTC. Translated, it gives CAYGGGPETQYF.

The chain combines TRBV5-1 with TRBJ2-3; D is undetermined. Trimming removed 2 bases at V and 2 bases at J, with 9 bases between. Germline V gene sequence: CDR1 SGHRS, CDR2 YFSETQ. There are 14 residues in the CDR3. The CDR3 loop reads CASSLSLPTDTQYF. In nucleotides, the CDR3 is TGCGCCAGCAGCTTATCACTGCCCACAGATACGCAGTATTTT.

The chain carries TRBV5-6 and TRBJ1-5; D not certain. Trimming stripped 3 bases from V and 1 base from J, with 5 bases between. The germline V gene encodes CDR1 SGHDT and CDR2 YYEEEE. The CDR3 has 13 residues. CDR3: CASSWGSNQPQHF. In DNA, the CDR3 is TGTGCCAGCAGCTGGGGAAGCAATCAGCCCCAGCATTTT.

J is TRBJ2-1 and V is TRBV9; TRBD2 matches at 12 bases. V lost 0 bases and J lost 7; bases outside the gene matches: 5. CDR1 and CDR2 (germline): SGDLS, YYNGEE. The CDR3 is 16 amino acids. The CDR3 is CASSVDRTSGVNEQFF. The CDR3 DNA is TGTGCCAGCAGCGTAGATCGGACTAGCGGGGTGAATGAGCAGTTCTTC.

This chain joins TRBV5-1 and TRBJ1-1; unclear D gene. CDR3 size: 15 residues. V was clipped by 1 base and J by 2 bases, with 12 bases between them. From germline, CDR1 is SGHRS and CDR2 YFSETQ. Written as DNA, the CDR3 is TGCGCCAGCAGCTTGTCCGAACGGCCAAACACTGAAGCTTTCTTT. Translating gives CASSLSERPNTEAFF.

The V and J genes are TRBV4-1 and TRBJ2-7, with TRBD1 matching over 7 bases. With 2 bases clipped from V and 3 bases from J, the junction kept 7 bases outside the gene matches. Germline V gene lookup returns CDR1 MGHRA and CDR2 YSYEKL. The CDR3 consists of 15 residues. CDR3 sequence reads: CASSQPTGKYYEQYF. Written as DNA, the CDR3 is TGCGCCAGCAGCCAACCGACAGGGAAGTACTACGAGCAGTACTTC.